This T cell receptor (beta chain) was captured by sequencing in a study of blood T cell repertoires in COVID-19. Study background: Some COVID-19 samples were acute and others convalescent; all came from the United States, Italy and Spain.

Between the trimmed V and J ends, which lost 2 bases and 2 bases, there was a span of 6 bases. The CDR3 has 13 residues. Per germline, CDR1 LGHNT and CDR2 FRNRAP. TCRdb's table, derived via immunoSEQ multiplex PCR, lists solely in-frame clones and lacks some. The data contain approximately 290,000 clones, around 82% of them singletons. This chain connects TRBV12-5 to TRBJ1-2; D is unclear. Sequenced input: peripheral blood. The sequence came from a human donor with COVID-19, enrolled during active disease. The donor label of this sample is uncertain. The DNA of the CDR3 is TGTGCTAGTGGTTTGTCCGGGAACTATGGCTACACCTTC. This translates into CASGLSGNYGYTF.